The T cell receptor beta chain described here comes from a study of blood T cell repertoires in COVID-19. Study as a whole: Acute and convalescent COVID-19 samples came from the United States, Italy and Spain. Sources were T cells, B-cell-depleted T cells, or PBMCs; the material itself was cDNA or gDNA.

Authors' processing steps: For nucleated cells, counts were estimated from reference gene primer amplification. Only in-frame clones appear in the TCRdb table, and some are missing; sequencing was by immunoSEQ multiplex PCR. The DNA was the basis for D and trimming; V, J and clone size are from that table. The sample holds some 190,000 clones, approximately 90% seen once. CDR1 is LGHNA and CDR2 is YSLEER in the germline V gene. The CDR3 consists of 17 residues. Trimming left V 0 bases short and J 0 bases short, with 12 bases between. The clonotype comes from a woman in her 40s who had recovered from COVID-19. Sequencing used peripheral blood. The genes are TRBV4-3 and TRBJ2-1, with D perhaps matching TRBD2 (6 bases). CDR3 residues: CASSQDLGAGSYNEQFF. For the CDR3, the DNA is TGCGCCAGCAGCCAAGATCTGGGAGCGGGCTCCTACAATGAGCAGTTCTTC.